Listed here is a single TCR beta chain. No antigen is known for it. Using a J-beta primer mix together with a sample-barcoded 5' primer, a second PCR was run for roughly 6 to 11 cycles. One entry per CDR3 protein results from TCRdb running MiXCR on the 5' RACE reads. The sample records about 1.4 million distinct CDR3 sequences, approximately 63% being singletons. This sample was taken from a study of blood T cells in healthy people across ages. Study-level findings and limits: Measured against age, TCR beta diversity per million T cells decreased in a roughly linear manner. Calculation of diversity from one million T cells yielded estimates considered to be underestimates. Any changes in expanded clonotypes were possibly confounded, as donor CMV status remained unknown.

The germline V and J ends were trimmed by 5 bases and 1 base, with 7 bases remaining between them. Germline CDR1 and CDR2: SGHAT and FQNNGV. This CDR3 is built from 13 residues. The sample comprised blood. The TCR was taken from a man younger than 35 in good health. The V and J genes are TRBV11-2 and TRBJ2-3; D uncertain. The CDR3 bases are TGTGCCAGCAGCGGGGAAGGCACAGATACGCAGTATTTT. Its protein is CASSGEGTDTQYF.